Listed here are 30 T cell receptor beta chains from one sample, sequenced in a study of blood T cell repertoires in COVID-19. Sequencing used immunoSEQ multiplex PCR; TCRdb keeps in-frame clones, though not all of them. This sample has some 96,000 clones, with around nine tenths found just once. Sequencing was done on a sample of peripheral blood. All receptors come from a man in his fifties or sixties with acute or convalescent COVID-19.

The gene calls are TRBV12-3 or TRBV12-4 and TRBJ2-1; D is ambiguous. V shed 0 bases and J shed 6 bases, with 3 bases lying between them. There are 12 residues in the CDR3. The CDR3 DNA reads TGTGCCAGCAGTTTAGCGCGCAATGAGCAGTTCTTC. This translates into CASSLARNEQFF.

The CDR3 here is CASMTDRVNQPQHF. DNA of the CDR3: TGTGCCAGTATGACGGACAGGGTGAATCAGCCCCAGCATTTT. This chain joins TRBV19 and TRBJ1-5, with 8 bases that match TRBD1. V trimming: 7 bases; J trimming: 4 bases; junction bases outside the gene matches: 6. This CDR3 has 14 residues. CDR1 is LNHDA, CDR2 SQIVND, per germline (reference sequence).

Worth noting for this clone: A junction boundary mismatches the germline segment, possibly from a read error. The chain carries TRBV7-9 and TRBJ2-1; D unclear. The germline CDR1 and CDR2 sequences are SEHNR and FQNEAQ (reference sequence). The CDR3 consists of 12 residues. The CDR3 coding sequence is TGTGCCAGCAGCTTATTACACAATAAGCAGTTCTTC. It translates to CASSLLHNKQFF.

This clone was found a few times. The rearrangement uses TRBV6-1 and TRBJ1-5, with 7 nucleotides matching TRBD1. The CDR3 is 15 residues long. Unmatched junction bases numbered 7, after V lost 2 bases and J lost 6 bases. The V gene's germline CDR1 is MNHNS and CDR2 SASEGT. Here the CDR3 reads CASSETGAQGQPQHF. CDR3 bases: TGTGCCAGCAGTGAAACAGGGGCGCAGGGTCAGCCCCAGCATTTT.

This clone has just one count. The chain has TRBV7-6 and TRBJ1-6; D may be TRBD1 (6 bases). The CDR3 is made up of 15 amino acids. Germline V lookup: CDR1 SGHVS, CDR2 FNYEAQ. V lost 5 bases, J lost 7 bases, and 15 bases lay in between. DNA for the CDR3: TGTGCCAGCAGCCAAGGGGCAGGGGTCAATTCACCCCTCCACTTT. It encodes CASSQGAGVNSPLHF.

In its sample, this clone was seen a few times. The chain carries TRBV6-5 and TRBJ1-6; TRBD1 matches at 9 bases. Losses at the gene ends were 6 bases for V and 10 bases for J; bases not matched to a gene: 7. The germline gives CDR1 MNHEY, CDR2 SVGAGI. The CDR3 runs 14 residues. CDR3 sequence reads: CASRGDREVSPLHF. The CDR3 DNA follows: TGTGCCAGCAGGGGGGACAGGGAGGTATCACCCCTCCACTTT.

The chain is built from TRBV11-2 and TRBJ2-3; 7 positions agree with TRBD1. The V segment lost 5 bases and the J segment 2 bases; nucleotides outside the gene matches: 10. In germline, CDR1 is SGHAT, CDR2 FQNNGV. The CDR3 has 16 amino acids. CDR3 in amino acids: CASSPERGRVTDTQYF. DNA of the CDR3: TGTGCCAGCAGCCCTGAGAGGGGGCGGGTCACAGATACGCAGTATTTT.

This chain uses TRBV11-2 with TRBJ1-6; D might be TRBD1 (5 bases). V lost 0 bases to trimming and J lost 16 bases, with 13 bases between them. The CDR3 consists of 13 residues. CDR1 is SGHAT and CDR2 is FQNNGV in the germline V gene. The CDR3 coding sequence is TGTGCCAGCAGCTTAGACCGATCCAGGGCGCTCCACTTT. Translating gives CASSLDRSRALHF.

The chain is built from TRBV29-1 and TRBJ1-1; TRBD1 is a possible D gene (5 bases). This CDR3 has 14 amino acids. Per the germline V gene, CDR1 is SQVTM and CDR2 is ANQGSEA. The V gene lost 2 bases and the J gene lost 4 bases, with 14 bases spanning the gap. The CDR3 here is CSVESGRATTEAFF. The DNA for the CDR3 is TGCAGCGTTGAAAGTGGCAGGGCGACCACTGAAGCTTTCTTT.

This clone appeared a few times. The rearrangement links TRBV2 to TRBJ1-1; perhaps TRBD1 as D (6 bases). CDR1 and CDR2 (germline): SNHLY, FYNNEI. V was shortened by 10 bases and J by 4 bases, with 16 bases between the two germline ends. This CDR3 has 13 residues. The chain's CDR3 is CATIPTGSTEAFF. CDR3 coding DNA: TGTGCCACCATTCCTACAGGGTCCACTGAAGCTTTCTTT.

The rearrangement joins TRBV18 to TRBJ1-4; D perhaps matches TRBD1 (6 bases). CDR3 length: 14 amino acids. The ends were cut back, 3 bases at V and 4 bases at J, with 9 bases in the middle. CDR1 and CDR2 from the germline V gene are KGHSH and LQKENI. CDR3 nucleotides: TGTGCCAGCTCACCGGACAGACTTAATGAAAAACTGTTTTTT. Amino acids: CASSPDRLNEKLFF.

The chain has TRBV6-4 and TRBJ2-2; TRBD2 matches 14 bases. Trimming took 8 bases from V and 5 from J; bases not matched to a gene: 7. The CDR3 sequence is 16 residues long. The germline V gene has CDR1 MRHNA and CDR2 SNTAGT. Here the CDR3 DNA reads TGTGCCAGCGCCCCTCGACTAGCGGGAGGGACCGGGGAGCTGTTTTTT. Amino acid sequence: CASAPRLAGGTGELFF.

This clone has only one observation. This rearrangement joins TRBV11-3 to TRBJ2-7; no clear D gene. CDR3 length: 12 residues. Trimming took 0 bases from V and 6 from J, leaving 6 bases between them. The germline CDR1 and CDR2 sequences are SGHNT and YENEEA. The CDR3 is CASSLDNSEQYF. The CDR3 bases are TGTGCCAGCAGCTTAGATAACAGCGAGCAGTACTTC.

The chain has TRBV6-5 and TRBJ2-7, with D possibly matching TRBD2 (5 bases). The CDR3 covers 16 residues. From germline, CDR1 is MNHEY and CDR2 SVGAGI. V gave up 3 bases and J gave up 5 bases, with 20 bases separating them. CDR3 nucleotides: TGTGCCAGCAGTTATAGGCGGACCCTAACGAGGGACGAGCAGTACTTC. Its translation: CASSYRRTLTRDEQYF.

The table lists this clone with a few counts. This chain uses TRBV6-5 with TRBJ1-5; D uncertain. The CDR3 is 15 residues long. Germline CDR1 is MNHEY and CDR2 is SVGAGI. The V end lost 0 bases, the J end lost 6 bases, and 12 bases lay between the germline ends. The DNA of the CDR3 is TGTGCCAGCAGTTACTCTTGGAGGGATAGTCAGCCCCAGCATTTT. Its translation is CASSYSWRDSQPQHF.

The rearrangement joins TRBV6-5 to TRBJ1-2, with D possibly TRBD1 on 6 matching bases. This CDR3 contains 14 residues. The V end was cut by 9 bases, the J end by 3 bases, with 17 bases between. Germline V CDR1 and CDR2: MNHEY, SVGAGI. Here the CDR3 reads CASVKGDKDYGYTF. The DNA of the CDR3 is TGTGCCAGTGTCAAAGGGGACAAGGACTATGGCTACACCTTC.

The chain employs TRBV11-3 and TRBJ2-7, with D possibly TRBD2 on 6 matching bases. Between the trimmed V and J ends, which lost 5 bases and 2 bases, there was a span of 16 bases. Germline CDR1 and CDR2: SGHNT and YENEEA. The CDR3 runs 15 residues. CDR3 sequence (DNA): TGTGCCAGCAGCCCCTCGCGCGGGGCTACCTACGAGCAGTACTTC. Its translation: CASSPSRGATYEQYF. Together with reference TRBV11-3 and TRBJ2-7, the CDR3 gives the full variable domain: EAGVVQSPRYKIIEKKQPVAFWCNPISGHNTLYWYLQNLGQGPELLIRYENEEAVDDSQLPKDRFSAERLKGVDSTLKIQPAELGDSAVYLCASSPSRGATYEQYFGPGTRLTVT.

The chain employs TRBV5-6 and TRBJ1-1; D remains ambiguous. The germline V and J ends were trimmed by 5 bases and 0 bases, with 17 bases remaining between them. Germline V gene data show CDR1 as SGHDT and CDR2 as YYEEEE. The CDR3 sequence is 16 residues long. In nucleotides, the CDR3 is TGTGCCAGCAGTGTTTTTAATACTAACATGAACACTGAAGCTTTCTTT. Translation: CASSVFNTNMNTEAFF. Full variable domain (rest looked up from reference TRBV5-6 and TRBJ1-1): DAGVTQSPTHLIKTRGQQVTLRCSPKSGHDTVSWYQQALGQGPQFIFQYYEEEERQRGNFPDRFSGHQFPNYSSELNVNALLLGDSALYLCASSVFNTNMNTEAFFGQGTRLTVV.

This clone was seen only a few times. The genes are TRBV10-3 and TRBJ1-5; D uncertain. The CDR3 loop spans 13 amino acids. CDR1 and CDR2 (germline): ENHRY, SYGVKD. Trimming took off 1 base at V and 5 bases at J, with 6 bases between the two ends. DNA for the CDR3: TGTGCCATCAGTGAGTTCGGGGATCAGCCCCAGCATTTT. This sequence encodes CAISEFGDQPQHF.

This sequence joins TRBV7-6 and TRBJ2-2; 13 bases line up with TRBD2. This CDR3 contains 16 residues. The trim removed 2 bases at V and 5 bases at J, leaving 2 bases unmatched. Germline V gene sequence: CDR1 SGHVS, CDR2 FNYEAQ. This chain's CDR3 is CASSLQLAGGTGELFF. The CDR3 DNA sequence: TGTGCCAGCAGCTTACAACTAGCGGGAGGGACCGGGGAGCTGTTTTTT.

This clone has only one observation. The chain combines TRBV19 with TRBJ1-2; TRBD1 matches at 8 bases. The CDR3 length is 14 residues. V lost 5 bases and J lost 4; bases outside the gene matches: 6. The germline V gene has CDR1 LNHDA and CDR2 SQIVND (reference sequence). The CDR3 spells CASSPRQGSYGYTF. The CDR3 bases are TGTGCCAGTAGTCCGCGACAGGGGAGCTATGGCTACACCTTC.

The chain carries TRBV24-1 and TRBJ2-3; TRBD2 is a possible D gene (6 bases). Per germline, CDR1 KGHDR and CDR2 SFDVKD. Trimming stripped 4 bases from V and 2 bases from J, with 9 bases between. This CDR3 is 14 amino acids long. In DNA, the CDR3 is TGTGCCACCAGTGAGGCTAGCGACACAGATACGCAGTATTTT. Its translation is CATSEASDTDTQYF.

This chain's CDR3 is CASSYGGNRQNSPLHF. Here the CDR3 DNA reads TGTGCCAGCAGTTATGGAGGGAACAGGCAGAATTCACCCCTCCACTTT. The J gene is TRBJ1-6, the V gene TRBV6-5, with D possibly TRBD1 on 5 matching bases. Germline loops: CDR1 MNHEY, CDR2 SVGAGI. The CDR3 totals 16 residues. With 3 bases removed from V and 7 bases from J, the gap between germline ends came to 16 bases.

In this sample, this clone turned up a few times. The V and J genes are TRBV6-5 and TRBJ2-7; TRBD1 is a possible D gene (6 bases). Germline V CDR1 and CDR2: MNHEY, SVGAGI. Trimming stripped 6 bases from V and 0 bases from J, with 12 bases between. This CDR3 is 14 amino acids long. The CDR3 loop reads CASSQQGISYEQYF. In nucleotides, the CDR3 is TGTGCCAGCAGCCAACAGGGAATCTCCTACGAGCAGTACTTC.

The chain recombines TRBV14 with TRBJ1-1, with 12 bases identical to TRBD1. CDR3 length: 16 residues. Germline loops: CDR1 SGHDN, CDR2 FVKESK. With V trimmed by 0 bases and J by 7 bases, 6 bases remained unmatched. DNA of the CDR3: TGTGCCAGCAGCCAAGACTGGGACAGGGGGCTCTTTGAAGCTTTCTTT. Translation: CASSQDWDRGLFEAFF.

DNA for the CDR3: TGCAGCGTTCAAACACTGAACACTGAAGCTTTCTTT. Protein product: CSVQTLNTEAFF. The J gene is TRBJ1-1, the V gene TRBV29-1; D uncertain. This CDR3 region has 12 residues. Germline V gene data show CDR1 as SQVTM and CDR2 as ANQGSEA. Deletions cut 5 bases from V and 0 bases from J, with 7 bases between. Combining the CDR3 with reference TRBV29-1 and TRBJ1-1 gives the whole variable domain SAVISQKPSRDICQRGTSLTIQCQVDSQVTMMFWYRQQPGQSLTLIATANQGSEATYESGFVIDKFPISRPNLTFSTLTVSNMSPEDSSIYLCSVQTLNTEAFFGQGTRLTVV.

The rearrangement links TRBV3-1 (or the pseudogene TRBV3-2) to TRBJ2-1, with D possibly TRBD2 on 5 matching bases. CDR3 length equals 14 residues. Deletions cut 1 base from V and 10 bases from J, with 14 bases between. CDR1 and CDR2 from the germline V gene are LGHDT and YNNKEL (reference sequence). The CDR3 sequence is CASSQGWAAGEQFF. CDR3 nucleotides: TGTGCCAGCAGCCAAGGTTGGGCGGCGGGCGAGCAGTTCTTC.

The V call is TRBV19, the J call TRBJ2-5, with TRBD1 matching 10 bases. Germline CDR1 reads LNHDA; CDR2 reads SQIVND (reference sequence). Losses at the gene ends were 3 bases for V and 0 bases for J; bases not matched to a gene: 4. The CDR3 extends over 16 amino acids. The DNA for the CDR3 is TGTGCCAGTAGTATCTTCGGGACAGGGGACCAAGAGACCCAGTACTTC. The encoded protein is CASSIFGTGDQETQYF.

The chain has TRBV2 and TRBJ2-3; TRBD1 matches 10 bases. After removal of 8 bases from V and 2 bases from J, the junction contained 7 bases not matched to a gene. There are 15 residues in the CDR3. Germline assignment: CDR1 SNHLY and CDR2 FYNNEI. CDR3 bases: TGTGCCAGCCTGGGACAGGGGATCATCACAGATACGCAGTATTTT. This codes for CASLGQGIITDTQYF.

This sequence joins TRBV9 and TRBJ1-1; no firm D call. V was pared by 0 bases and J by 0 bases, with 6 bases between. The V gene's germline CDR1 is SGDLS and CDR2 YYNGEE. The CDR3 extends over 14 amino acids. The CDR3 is CASSVAAVNTEAFF. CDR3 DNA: TGTGCCAGCAGCGTAGCCGCAGTGAACACTGAAGCTTTCTTT.